The 29 T cell receptor beta chains below were found in one sample sequenced in a study of T cells in narcolepsy. Profiling relied on immunoSEQ multiplex PCR, and the TCRdb table lists in-frame clones only, not all of them. The table shows about 34,000 clones, with roughly 80% occurring only once. The sample comprised memory (CD45RA-) CD4+ T cells from blood. The source of these receptors is a human donor in good health.

The chain has TRBV15 and TRBJ1-3; no firm D call. With 0 bases removed from V and 0 bases from J, the gap between germline ends came to 15 bases. The CDR3 runs to 18 residues. In germline, CDR1 is LNHNV, CDR2 YYDKDF (reference sequence). CDR3 sequence: CATSRDLGLAPSGNTIYF. CDR3 bases: TGTGCCACCAGCAGAGATCTAGGACTTGCCCCCTCTGGAAACACCATATATTTT.

This clone occurred once. The CDR3 sequence: CASSLSTVEETQYF. CDR3 DNA sequence: TGCGCCAGCAGCTTATCGACAGTGGAAGAGACCCAGTACTTC. The chain joins TRBV5-1 to TRBJ2-5; D is perhaps TRBD1 (5 bases). The germline gives CDR1 SGHRS, CDR2 YFSETQ. CDR3 size: 14 residues. Trimming took 2 bases from V and 3 from J, leaving 11 bases between them.

V is TRBV6-1 and J is TRBJ1-3, with unresolved D. This CDR3 region has 15 residues. Germline V gene lookup returns CDR1 MNHNS and CDR2 SASEGT. V was shortened by 6 bases and J by 2 bases, with 14 bases between the two germline ends. In nucleotides, the CDR3 is TGTGCCAGCAGACCTAGTCAGGATCCTGGAAACACCATATATTTT. Protein product: CASRPSQDPGNTIYF.

DNA of the CDR3: TGTGCCAGTAGCATAAAGGGTGCCGGGGAAAAACTGTTTTTT. Protein sequence: CASSIKGAGEKLFF. This chain joins TRBV19 and TRBJ1-4; D is undetermined. The V end lost 6 bases, the J end lost 8 bases, and 16 bases lay between the germline ends. CDR3 length: 14 amino acids. Per the germline V gene, CDR1 is LNHDA and CDR2 is SQIVND (reference sequence).

CDR3 amino acids: CASSYSHRNTEAFF. The CDR3 nucleotides read TGTGCCAGCAGTTACTCGCACAGGAACACTGAAGCTTTCTTT. The chain uses TRBV6-6 and TRBJ1-1; D remains ambiguous. The CDR3 has 14 amino acids. Germline loops: CDR1 MNHNY, CDR2 SVGAGI (reference sequence). V lost 0 bases and J lost 1, with 6 bases in between.

V and J are TRBV7-6 and TRBJ1-4; D perhaps matches TRBD1 (5 bases). Germline values: CDR1 SGHVS, CDR2 FNYEAQ. V lost 4 bases and J 0 bases, leaving 9 bases between the germline ends. This CDR3 has 15 residues. CDR3 in amino acids: CASSSGTSTNEKLFF. The CDR3 DNA is TGTGCCAGCAGCTCCGGGACTTCAACTAATGAAAAACTGTTTTTT.

The CDR3, as DNA: TGTGCCAGCAGTGTGTTAGGGAGAAACACAGATACGCAGTATTTT. Protein product: CASSVLGRNTDTQYF. The chain carries TRBV2 and TRBJ2-3, with D possibly matching TRBD2 (5 bases). CDR1 SNHLY and CDR2 FYNNEI come from the germline V gene. The CDR3 is 15 amino acids. Between the trimmed V and J ends, which lost 4 bases and 2 bases, there was a span of 13 bases.

This chain joins TRBV30 and TRBJ2-1; 9 positions match TRBD2. This CDR3 is 13 amino acids long. Germline V lookup: CDR1 GTSNPN, CDR2 SVGIG (reference sequence). After removal of 2 bases from V and 10 bases from J, the junction contained 6 bases not matched to a gene. CDR3 coding DNA: TGTGCCTGGAGTAGACGGCGGGAGGGCGAGCAGTTCTTC. Its translation is CAWSRRREGEQFF.

The chain uses TRBV30 and TRBJ1-3; D gene unclear. With 0 bases removed from V and 0 bases from J, the gap between germline ends came to 12 bases. The germline CDR1 and CDR2 sequences are GTSNPN and SVGIG (reference sequence). This CDR3 has 16 residues. This chain's CDR3 is CAWSVGLQSSGNTIYF. For the CDR3, the DNA is TGTGCCTGGAGTGTAGGGCTCCAGAGCTCTGGAAACACCATATATTTT.

The chain couples TRBV30 to TRBJ2-3, with D unclear. CDR3 length: 11 residues. V was clipped by 2 bases and J by 3 bases, with 3 bases between them. CDR1 and CDR2 (germline): GTSNPN, SVGIG (reference sequence). CDR3 region: CAWSITDTQYF. The CDR3 coding sequence is TGTGCCTGGAGTATTACAGATACGCAGTATTTT. Variable domain in full (rest from reference TRBV30 and TRBJ2-3): SQTIHQWPATLVQPVGSPLSLECTVEGTSNPNLYWYRQAAGRGLQLLFYSVGIGQISSEVPQNLSASRPQDRQFILSSKKLLLSDSGFYLCAWSITDTQYFGPGTRLTVL.

This sequence joins TRBV11-3 and TRBJ2-5, with TRBD2 matching over 8 bases. CDR3 length equals 17 residues. Per germline, CDR1 SGHNT and CDR2 YENEEA. V shed 2 bases, J shed 2 bases, and the junction held 10 bases outside the gene matches. The CDR3 nucleotides read TGTGCCAGCAGCTTATCACTCGGGGGGGCTCGTCAAGAGACCCAGTACTTC. It is translated as CASSLSLGGARQETQYF.

The chain links TRBV13 to TRBJ2-6; D is unresolved. The germline V and J ends were trimmed by 5 bases and 2 bases, with 7 bases remaining between them. Germline-derived CDR1 and CDR2 are PRHDT and FYEKMQ (reference sequence). The CDR3 spans 14 residues. As DNA, the CDR3 is TGTGCCAGCAGCACCAGGACTGGGGCCAACGTCCTGACTTTC. Translation: CASSTRTGANVLTF.

This chain connects TRBV5-1 to TRBJ2-7; 8 bases map to TRBD2. The CDR3 consists of 15 residues. Germline loops: CDR1 SGHRS, CDR2 YFSETQ. The V gene end was trimmed by 5 bases and the J gene end by 2 bases; junction bases not matched to a gene: 9. CDR3 sequence: CASRGVAGPAYEQYF. Written as DNA, the CDR3 is TGCGCCAGCAGGGGGGTAGCGGGACCAGCCTACGAGCAGTACTTC. Filled out from reference TRBV5-1 and TRBJ2-7, the complete variable domain reads KAGVTQTPRYLIKTRGQQVTLSCSPISGHRSVSWYQQTPGQGLQFLFEYFSETQRNKGNFPGRFSGRQFSNSRSEMNVSTLELGDSALYLCASRGVAGPAYEQYFGPGTRLTVT.

The chain uses TRBV7-8 and TRBJ1-6, with D perhaps matching TRBD1 (6 bases). The CDR3 contains 16 residues. Trimming pared 2 bases from V and 6 bases from J, leaving 14 bases between. Germline V gene sequence: CDR1 SGHVS, CDR2 FQNEAQ. CDR3 nucleotide sequence: TGTGCCAGCAGCTTAACAGGGCAATCCCCTAATTCACCCCTCCACTTT. Its protein is CASSLTGQSPNSPLHF.

This rearrangement joins TRBV6-6 to TRBJ1-1; 8 bases fit TRBD1. This CDR3 spans 15 amino acids. CDR1 is MNHNY, CDR2 SVGAGI, per germline (reference sequence). Trimming took 5 bases from V and 0 from J; bases not matched to a gene: 5. The CDR3 is CASSPARGLNTEAFF. The CDR3, as DNA: TGTGCCAGCAGTCCTGCCAGGGGGCTGAACACTGAAGCTTTCTTT.

The rearrangement links TRBV5-6 to TRBJ1-5, with D perhaps TRBD1 (6 bases). This CDR3 is 14 amino acids long. The germline V gene has CDR1 SGHDT and CDR2 YYEEEE. Trimming removed 1 base at V and 8 bases at J, with 13 bases between. The CDR3 region is CASSLQGRWEPQHF. The CDR3 bases are TGTGCCAGCAGCTTGCAGGGGCGTTGGGAGCCCCAGCATTTT.

This clone has more than one count but fewer than ten. The CDR3 region has the DNA TGTGCCAGCACCCCCTCGGATAGCAATCAGCCCCAGCATTTT. It translates to CASTPSDSNQPQHF. The chain employs TRBV6-6 and TRBJ1-5; D is ambiguous. Looked up from germline, CDR1 is MNHNY and CDR2 is SVGAGI (reference sequence). The V end was cut by 7 bases, the J end by 0 bases, with 10 bases between. The CDR3 length is 14 residues.

This clone was seen more than once but under ten times. The chain employs TRBV9 and TRBJ1-4; weak D call: TRBD1 (5 bases). CDR1 and CDR2 (germline): SGDLS, YYNGEE. CDR3 length equals 15 residues. V shed 3 bases and J shed 8 bases, with 17 bases lying between them. In DNA, the CDR3 is TGTGCCAGCAGCGCCTGGGACGGCCTAGGAGAAAAACTGTTTTTT. Its translation is CASSAWDGLGEKLFF.

The chain employs TRBV6-5 and TRBJ2-7; D is perhaps TRBD1 or TRBD2 (5 bases each). Germline V gene data show CDR1 as MNHEY and CDR2 as SVGAGI. V was cut by 8 bases and J by 3 bases, with 8 bases left in between. The CDR3 loop spans 11 amino acids. CDR3 sequence reads: CASGTIYEQYF. The DNA for the CDR3 is TGTGCCAGCGGGACGATCTACGAGCAGTACTTC.

This clone was recorded a few times. The chain recombines TRBV5-1 with TRBJ1-2; no firm D call. This CDR3 is 15 amino acids long. V shed 0 bases and J shed 5 bases, with 14 bases lying between them. The germline V gene has CDR1 SGHRS and CDR2 YFSETQ. The CDR3 loop reads CASSLAGEEAYGYTF. The DNA for the CDR3 is TGCGCCAGCAGCTTGGCCGGAGAGGAAGCGTATGGCTACACCTTC.

This chain links TRBV30 with TRBJ2-5, with a tentative D call TRBD2 (6 bases). Germline CDR1 and CDR2: GTSNPN and SVGIG (reference sequence). V dropped 4 bases and J dropped 4 bases, with 10 bases sitting between them. This CDR3 spans 12 amino acids. CDR3 residues: CAWNEAGETQYF. CDR3 DNA sequence: TGTGCCTGGAATGAAGCGGGAGAGACCCAGTACTTC.

The V gene is TRBV18, the J gene TRBJ1-3; D is unresolved. The length of the CDR3 is 14 residues. Germline loops: CDR1 KGHSH, CDR2 LQKENI. V lost 1 base and J lost 2, with 6 bases in between. CDR3 amino acids: CASSPQDPGNTIYF. The CDR3 DNA reads TGTGCCAGCTCACCACAGGATCCTGGAAACACCATATATTTT. The whole variable domain, remainder taken from reference TRBV18 and TRBJ1-3, is NAGVMQNPRHLVRRRGQEARLRCSPMKGHSHVYWYRQLPEEGLKFMVYLQKENIIDESGMPKERFSAEFPKEGPSILRIQQVVRGDSAAYFCASSPQDPGNTIYFGEGSWLTVV.

The chain links TRBV30 to TRBJ1-3; TRBD1 might be the D (5 bases). Germline-derived CDR1 and CDR2 are GTSNPN and SVGIG (reference sequence). CDR3 length: 13 residues. Trimming took off 5 bases at V and 3 bases at J, with 11 bases between the two ends. Here the CDR3 DNA reads TGTGCCTGGGCAGGGTTGCTTGGAAACACCATATATTTT. Protein: CAWAGLLGNTIYF. Full variable domain (outside the CDR3, taken from reference TRBV30 and TRBJ1-3): SQTIHQWPATLVQPVGSPLSLECTVEGTSNPNLYWYRQAAGRGLQLLFYSVGIGQISSEVPQNLSASRPQDRQFILSSKKLLLSDSGFYLCAWAGLLGNTIYFGEGSWLTVV.

This clone was recorded once. This sequence joins TRBV5-6 and TRBJ1-5, with 8 bases aligning to TRBD1. V shed 3 bases, J shed 4 bases, and the junction held 3 bases outside the gene matches. The CDR3 spans 14 residues. Per germline, CDR1 SGHDT and CDR2 YYEEEE. This CDR3 is CASSSRQGNQPQHF. The DNA for the CDR3 is TGTGCCAGCAGCTCCCGACAGGGGAATCAGCCCCAGCATTTT.

This clone was recorded a few times. This chain links TRBV5-6 with TRBJ2-1, with 15 positions matching TRBD2. The CDR3 runs to 16 residues. Germline CDR1 is SGHDT and CDR2 is YYEEEE. With V trimmed by 0 bases and J by 11 bases, 6 bases remained unmatched. The CDR3 region has the DNA TGTGCCAGCAGCTTGGCCAAGGGACTAGCGGGGGGCAAGCAGTTCTTC. Its translation is CASSLAKGLAGGKQFF. Variable domain in full (rest from reference TRBV5-6 and TRBJ2-1): DAGVTQSPTHLIKTRGQQVTLRCSPKSGHDTVSWYQQALGQGPQFIFQYYEEEERQRGNFPDRFSGHQFPNYSSELNVNALLLGDSALYLCASSLAKGLAGGKQFFGPGTRLTVL.

For the CDR3, the DNA is TGTGCCAGCAGCTTGGGGGGGCCCTCACGGGACGAGCAGTACTTC. Protein sequence: CASSLGGPSRDEQYF. This sequence joins TRBV5-4 and TRBJ2-7; possible D gene TRBD1, 6 bases. The CDR3 has 15 amino acids. Germline CDR1 reads SGHNT; CDR2 reads YYREEE (reference sequence). V lost 0 bases to trimming and J lost 5 bases, with 15 bases between them.

The chain links TRBV11-1 to TRBJ1-1, with a weak D call TRBD1 (6 bases). V gave up 2 bases and J gave up 4 bases, with 17 bases separating them. CDR1 is SGHAT and CDR2 is FQDESV in the germline V gene (reference sequence). CDR3 length equals 16 residues. CDR3 nucleotide sequence: TGTGCCAGCAGCTTAACAATATCCTTCAGGGGCACTGAAGCTTTCTTT. Translating gives CASSLTISFRGTEAFF.

The V and J genes are TRBV6-5 and TRBJ1-3; the D is unclear. V was pared by 2 bases and J by 1 base, with 12 bases between. Germline lookup yields CDR1 MNHEY and CDR2 SVGAGI. The CDR3 loop spans 16 amino acids. The CDR3 DNA reads as TGTGCCAGCAGTTACCGGCCAGACGGTTCTGGAAACACCATATATTTT. Residues: CASSYRPDGSGNTIYF.

This clone was picked up a small number of times. The chain couples TRBV20-1 to TRBJ1-3, with D possibly being TRBD1 (5 bases). CDR1 and CDR2 (germline): DFQATT, SNEGSKA (reference sequence). The CDR3 totals 11 residues. CDR3 sequence (DNA): TGCGGCGGCCAGGGAGGTGACACCATATATTTT. It yields the protein CGGQGGDTIYF.